This T cell receptor (beta chain) appears in the sequencing data of a study of Graves' ophthalmopathy and Graves' hyperthyroidism. About the research overall: Hyperthyroidism qualified as stable when ophthalmopathy did not develop within 18 months of follow-up. Findings and caveats of the study: The model reached roughly 71% sensitivity and about 72% specificity for predicting ophthalmopathy progression. Built on 13 signatures, a model told ophthalmopathy apart from stable hyperthyroidism with almost 90% sensitivity and around 80% specificity. A majority of expanded thyroid clonotypes exceeding 0.001 frequency were likewise present in blood.

Regarding this clonotype: Its antigen is undetermined.

RNA transcripts were the template, and TCR beta CDR3 regions were amplified from them. HTBI primers primed a first-round RT-PCR, and a second-round multiplex PCR followed. TCRdb analysed the multiplex PCR reads with MiXCR anew, one entry per CDR3 protein. The top ten clones hold over 8.5% of a sample with roughly 1.1 million distinct CDR3 sequences, less than 45% of them seen once. The sample comprised peripheral blood or thyroid tissue (not recorded which). The clonotype was recovered from an adult man with Graves' hyperthyroidism.

The chain's CDR3 is CASSQRPGTVYGYTF. CDR3 coding DNA: TGTGCCAGCAGCCAACGGCCCGGGACAGTCTATGGCTACACCTTC. The chain combines TRBV12-3 or TRBV12-4 with TRBJ1-2; 7 nucleotides line up with TRBD1. The trim removed 6 bases at V and 4 bases at J, leaving 11 bases unmatched. This CDR3 has 15 amino acids.